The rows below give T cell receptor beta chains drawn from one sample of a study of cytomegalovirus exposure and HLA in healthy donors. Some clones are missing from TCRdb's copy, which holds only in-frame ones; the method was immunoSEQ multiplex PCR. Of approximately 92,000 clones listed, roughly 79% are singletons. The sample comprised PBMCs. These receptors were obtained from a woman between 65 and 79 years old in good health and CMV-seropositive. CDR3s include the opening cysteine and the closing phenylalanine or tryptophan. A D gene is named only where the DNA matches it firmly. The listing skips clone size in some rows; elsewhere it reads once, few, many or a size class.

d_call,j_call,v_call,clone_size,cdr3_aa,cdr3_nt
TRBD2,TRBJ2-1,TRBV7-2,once,CASSLRSAGGPSYNEQFF,TGTGCCAGCAGCTTACGCTCAGCGGGAGGTCCCTCCTACAATGAGCAGTTCTTC
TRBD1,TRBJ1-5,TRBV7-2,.,CASRQGAGNQPQHF,TGTGCCAGCAGGCAGGGGGCAGGCAATCAGCCCCAGCATTTT
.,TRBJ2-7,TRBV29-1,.,CSVGFGEQYF,TGCAGCGTGGGCTTCGGCGAGCAGTACTTC
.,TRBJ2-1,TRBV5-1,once,CASSQKSLRGAYEQFF,TGCGCCAGCAGCCAAAAGAGTCTCAGGGGGGCCTATGAGCAGTTCTTC
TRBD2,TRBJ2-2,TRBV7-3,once,CASSLSRDYANTGELFF,TGTGCCAGCAGCTTGTCCCGGGACTACGCGAACACCGGGGAGCTGTTTTTT
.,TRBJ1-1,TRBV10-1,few,CASSDPGDTEAFF,TGCGCCAGCAGTGATCCGGGGGACACTGAAGCTTTCTTT
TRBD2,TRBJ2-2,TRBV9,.,CASSVALGLAGGELFF,TGTGCCAGCAGCGTAGCTTTGGGACTAGCGGGCGGGGAGCTGTTTTTT
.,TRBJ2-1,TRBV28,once,CASSLPQEEQFF,TGTGCCAGCAGTCTACCACAGGAAGAGCAGTTCTTC
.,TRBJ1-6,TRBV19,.,CAAGAGGNNSPLHF,TGTGCCGCGGGGGCCGGGGGAAATAATTCACCCCTCCACTTT
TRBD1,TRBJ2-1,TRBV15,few,CATSTGQGRNEQFF,TGTGCCACCAGCACGGGACAGGGTCGCAATGAGCAGTTCTTC
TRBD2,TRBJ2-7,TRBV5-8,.,CASSLSRKRGSSYEQYF,TGTGCCAGCAGCTTGTCCAGAAAGCGGGGGAGCTCCTACGAGCAGTACTTC
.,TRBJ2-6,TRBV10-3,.,CAISGERAGANVLTF,TGTGCCATCAGTGGCGAGAGGGCTGGGGCCAACGTCCTGACTTTC
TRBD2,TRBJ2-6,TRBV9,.,CASGTSGRSGANVLTF,TGTGCCAGCGGGACTAGCGGCCGCTCTGGGGCCAACGTCCTGACTTTC
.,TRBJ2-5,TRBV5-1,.,CASSLGTHYQETQYF,TGCGCCAGCAGCCTTGGGACACATTACCAAGAGACCCAGTACTTC
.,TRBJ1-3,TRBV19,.,CASSLRISSGNTIYF,TGTGCCAGTAGTTTGCGGATCTCTAGTGGAAACACCATATATTTT
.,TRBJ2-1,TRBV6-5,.,CASSYSQGSYNEQFF,TGTGCCAGCAGTTACTCTCAGGGATCTTACAATGAGCAGTTCTTC
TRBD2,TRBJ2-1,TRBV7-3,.,CASSPTELAGGWNEQFF,TGTGCCAGCAGCCCTACTGAGCTAGCGGGAGGGTGGAATGAGCAGTTCTTC
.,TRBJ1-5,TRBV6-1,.,CASSGQGQGQPQHF,TGTGCCAGCAGTGGGCAGGGGCAGGGACAGCCCCAGCATTTT
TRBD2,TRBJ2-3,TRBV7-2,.,CASSLLAGGTDTQYF,TGTGCCAGCAGTTTACTAGCGGGAGGCACAGATACGCAGTATTTT
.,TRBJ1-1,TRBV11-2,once,CASSLRTNTEAFF,TGTGCCAGCAGCTTAAGGACTAACACTGAAGCTTTCTTT
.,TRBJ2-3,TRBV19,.,CASGRTDTQYF,TGTGCCAGTGGGCGCACAGATACGCAGTATTTT
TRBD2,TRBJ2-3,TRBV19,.,CASSIGSGISSDTQYF,TGTGCCAGTAGTATAGGTAGCGGGATTTCCTCAGATACGCAGTATTTT
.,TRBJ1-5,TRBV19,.,CASSIDYREGYYQPQHF,TGTGCCAGTAGTATAGACTACAGGGAAGGGTACTACCAGCCCCAGCATTTT
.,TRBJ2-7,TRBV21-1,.,CASSKRAVSSSYEQYF,TGTGCCAGCAGCAAACGTGCGGTTTCAAGCTCCTACGAGCAGTACTTC
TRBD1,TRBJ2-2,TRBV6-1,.,CASSDRQGATGELFF,TGTGCCAGCAGTGACCGACAGGGGGCAACCGGGGAGCTGTTTTTT
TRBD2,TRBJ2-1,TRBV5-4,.,CASSGTSGSYNEQFF,TGTGCCAGCAGCGGGACTAGCGGGAGTTACAATGAGCAGTTCTTC
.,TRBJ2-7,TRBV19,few,CASSIGQGHYEQYF,TGTGCCAGTAGTATAGGGCAGGGCCACTACGAGCAGTACTTC
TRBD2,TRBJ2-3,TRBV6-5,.,CASMAGGAGTDTQYF,TGTGCCAGCATGGCGGGAGGGGCTGGCACAGATACGCAGTATTTT
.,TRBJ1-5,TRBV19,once,CASSLNSNQPQHF,TGTGCCAGTAGTCTTAATAGCAATCAGCCCCAGCATTTT
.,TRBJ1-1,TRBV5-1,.,CASSLQGANTEAFF,TGCGCCAGCAGCTTACAGGGTGCGAACACTGAAGCTTTCTTT
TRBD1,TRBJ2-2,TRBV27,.,CASKWTGHTGELFF,TGTGCCAGCAAATGGACAGGCCACACCGGGGAGCTGTTTTTT
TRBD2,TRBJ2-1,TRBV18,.,CASSLLLGAQGLAEQFF,TGTGCCAGCTCACTACTTCTGGGCGCCCAGGGACTAGCTGAGCAGTTCTTC